These 3 T cell receptor beta chains share one sample of origin, sequenced in a study of T-cell reconstitution after alpha-beta-depleted transplantation in children. Unique molecular identifiers were used to barcode this TCRbeta library. TCRdb ran MiXCR on the PCR reads and lists one entry per CDR3 protein. The data show approximately 800,000 distinct CDR3 sequences, 15% to 20% seen once. The specimen was PBMCs, mostly from graft donor cells, collected 360 days after TCRalphabeta/CD19-depleted stem cell transplant. Receptors originate from a male patient under 18 who had a stem cell transplant for acute lymphoblastic leukemia, so the T cells may come from the graft donor.

V is TRBV28 and J is TRBJ2-7; a weak D match, TRBD1 (6 bases). The CDR3 spans 14 residues. V lost 2 bases, J lost 3 bases, and 11 bases lay in between. Germline V lookup: CDR1 MDHEN, CDR2 SYDVKM. This CDR3 is CASSLVPRGYEQYF. CDR3 DNA: TGTGCCAGCAGTTTAGTCCCCAGGGGCTACGAGCAGTACTTC.

The chain joins TRBV7-6 to TRBJ2-7; D remains unclear. The CDR3 consists of 13 residues. Looked up from germline, CDR1 is SGHVS and CDR2 is FNYEAQ. With 1 base removed from V and 3 bases from J, the gap between germline ends came to 7 bases. CDR3 protein: CASSLVEHYEQYF. The CDR3 DNA is TGTGCCAGCAGCTTAGTAGAGCACTACGAGCAGTACTTC.

This clonotype was seen at least ten times. The chain is built from TRBV24-1 and TRBJ2-7, with TRBD1 matching over 7 bases. The CDR3 runs to 16 residues. Germline V gene lookup returns CDR1 KGHDR and CDR2 SFDVKD. Germline trimming cut 4 bases from V and 6 bases from J; bases unmatched to any gene: 14. CDR3 coding DNA: TGTGCCACCAGTGAATTACAGGGGCTCACTGGGTTCGAGCAGTACTTC. Encoded protein: CATSELQGLTGFEQYF.